The 30 T cell receptor beta chains below were found in one sample sequenced in a study of blood T cell repertoires in COVID-19. The protocol was immunoSEQ multiplex PCR, while the TCRdb copy is restricted to in-frame clones and leaves out a portion. The sample lists around 380,000 clones; approximately 89% were seen once. Input material: PBMCs or T cells enriched from blood (not recorded which). All receptors derive from a man aged 30-40 years who had recovered from COVID-19.

This rearrangement joins TRBV12-3 or TRBV12-4 to TRBJ1-5, with 7 positions matching TRBD1. This CDR3 has 12 residues. V shed 5 bases, J shed 10 bases, and the junction held 5 bases outside the gene matches. DNA of the CDR3: TGTGCCAGCAGTGTCAGGGGGACACCCCAGCATTTT. This sequence encodes CASSVRGTPQHF.

This clone was recorded only once. At one end, the junction sequence differs from germline, possibly due to a read error. V is TRBV24-1 and J is TRBJ2-7; possibly TRBD2 for D (6 bases). CDR3 length: 10 amino acids. CDR1 is KGHDR and CDR2 is SFDVKD in the germline V gene. This CDR3 reads CATSDFGEAF. The CDR3 nucleotides are TGTGCCACCAGTGATTTTGGGGAGGCCTTC.

The chain couples TRBV7-9 to TRBJ1-5; a weak D match, TRBD1 (5 bases). The V gene lost 1 base and the J gene lost 5 bases, with 6 bases spanning the gap. CDR3 size: 13 residues. The germline V gene has CDR1 SEHNR and CDR2 FQNEAQ (reference sequence). The CDR3 here is CASSLGGDQPQHF. As DNA, the CDR3 is TGTGCCAGCAGCTTAGGGGGGGATCAGCCCCAGCATTTT. The full variable domain, completed using reference TRBV7-9 and TRBJ1-5, is DTGVSQNPRHKITKRGQNVTFRCDPISEHNRLYWYRQTLGQGPEFLTYFQNEAQLEKSRLLSDRFSAERPKGSFSTLEIQRTEQGDSAMYLCASSLGGDQPQHFGDGTRLSIL.

V usage is TRBV12-5 and J usage is TRBJ1-2, with a weak D call TRBD1 (6 bases). From germline, CDR1 is LGHNT and CDR2 FRNRAP. The CDR3 covers 16 residues. Trimming removed 2 bases at V and 4 bases at J, with 17 bases between. In nucleotides, the CDR3 is TGTGCTAGTGGTTTGACACAGGGACGTAGCACCTATGGCTACACCTTC. Translated: CASGLTQGRSTYGYTF. The full variable domain, in which reference TRBV12-5 and TRBJ1-2 provide the parts outside the CDR3, is DARVTQTPRHKVTEMGQEVTMRCQPILGHNTVFWYRQTMMQGLELLAYFRNRAPLDDSGMPKDRFSAEMPDATLATLKIQPSEPRDSAVYFCASGLTQGRSTYGYTFGSGTRLTVV.

V and J are TRBV5-4 and TRBJ2-1; D unclear. The CDR3 has 15 amino acids. Trimming took off 0 bases at V and 0 bases at J, with 7 bases between the two ends. Germline V gene data show CDR1 as SGHNT and CDR2 as YYREEE (reference sequence). Written as DNA, the CDR3 is TGTGCCAGCAGCTTGGGGTCTAGCTCCTACAATGAGCAGTTCTTC. This encodes CASSLGSSSYNEQFF.

The rearrangement uses TRBV5-6 and TRBJ1-2; D unresolved. V was cut by 2 bases and J by 4 bases, with 15 bases left in between. The CDR3 is 15 residues long. CDR1 is SGHDT, CDR2 YYEEEE, per germline. The CDR3 nucleotides are TGTGCCAGCAGCTTTTCCACACAGAATCGCTATGGCTACACCTTC. Protein product: CASSFSTQNRYGYTF.

V gene TRBV5-6 combines with J gene TRBJ2-1; 7 positions agree with TRBD2. The CDR3 is 16 amino acids. The germline V gene has CDR1 SGHDT and CDR2 YYEEEE. The junction had 13 bases not matched to a gene; V was cut back by 3 bases and J by 7 bases. The CDR3 region is CASSYTGSGKVNEQFF. The CDR3 coding sequence is TGTGCCAGCAGCTACACCGGGAGCGGGAAGGTGAATGAGCAGTTCTTC.

V gene TRBV10-3 combines with J gene TRBJ2-7; TRBD2 agrees at 8 bases. Unmatched junction bases numbered 5, after V lost 4 bases and J lost 0 bases. From germline, CDR1 is ENHRY and CDR2 SYGVKD. CDR3 length: 15 residues. CDR3 nucleotide sequence: TGTGCCATCAGTGGTCCGGGGGGGAGCTCCTACGAGCAGTACTTC. This translates into CAISGPGGSSYEQYF.

This chain links TRBV12-3 or TRBV12-4 with TRBJ1-5, with D possibly being TRBD1 (6 bases). Trimming left V 6 bases short and J 9 bases short, with 9 bases between. The CDR3 extends over 11 amino acids. The CDR3 loop reads CASRLQGPQHF. The CDR3 bases are TGTGCCAGCAGGTTACAGGGGCCCCAGCATTTT.

The V gene is TRBV3-1 (or the pseudogene TRBV3-2), the J gene TRBJ2-2, with 10 bases aligning to TRBD1. The CDR3 consists of 15 residues. V lost 2 bases to trimming and J lost 5 bases; unmatched junction nucleotides: 2. The germline V gene encodes CDR1 LGHDT and CDR2 YNNKEL (reference sequence). The CDR3 loop is CASSQWDRGTGELFF. For the CDR3, the DNA is TGTGCCAGCAGCCAATGGGACAGGGGAACCGGGGAGCTGTTTTTT.

This clone was seen more than once but under ten times. The CDR3 loop is CASSPTGDSNQPQHF. The CDR3, as DNA: TGTGCCAGCTCACCAACGGGGGACAGCAATCAGCCCCAGCATTTT. V usage is TRBV18 and J usage is TRBJ1-5; perhaps TRBD1 as D (5 bases). The CDR3 has 15 amino acids. Per the germline V gene, CDR1 is KGHSH and CDR2 is LQKENI. Trimming cost V 2 bases and J 1 base, with 9 bases left between them.

The chain employs TRBV6-6 and TRBJ1-5, with D possibly matching TRBD1 (5 bases). Germline V gene lookup returns CDR1 MNHNY and CDR2 SVGAGI (reference sequence). The CDR3 extends over 13 amino acids. The V end lost 8 bases, the J end lost 3 bases, and 11 bases lay between the germline ends. The CDR3 nucleotides are TGTGCCAGCGTACAGGTATTCAATCAGCCCCAGCATTTT. Its protein product is CASVQVFNQPQHF.

This chain links TRBV9 with TRBJ2-1; 7 nucleotides agree with TRBD2. The CDR3 length is 14 residues. The germline V gene encodes CDR1 SGDLS and CDR2 YYNGEE. V lost 6 bases, J lost 7 bases, and 10 bases stayed unmatched. The DNA of the CDR3 is TGTGCCAGCACCCCTGGTAGTAGCGGGAATGAGCAGTTCTTC. Protein sequence: CASTPGSSGNEQFF.

This clone has more than one count but fewer than ten. This rearrangement joins TRBV9 to TRBJ2-1; possible D gene TRBD1, 5 bases. Trimming removed 3 bases from V and 2 bases from J, with 12 bases in between. Looked up from germline, CDR1 is SGDLS and CDR2 is YYNGEE. The CDR3 has 15 residues. The CDR3 is CASSGGSTAYNEQFF. Written as DNA, the CDR3 is TGTGCCAGCAGCGGGGGATCGACAGCCTACAATGAGCAGTTCTTC. Complete variable domain (other parts from reference TRBV9 and TRBJ2-1): DSGVTQTPKHLITATGQRVTLRCSPRSGDLSVYWYQQSLDQGLQFLIQYYNGEERAKGNILERFSAQQFPDLHSELNLSSLELGDSALYFCASSGGSTAYNEQFFGPGTRLTVL.

The chain is built from TRBV4-3 and TRBJ2-3, with 13 bases lining up with TRBD2. Unmatched junction bases numbered 8, after V lost 0 bases and J lost 2 bases. The CDR3 contains 19 residues. Per the germline V gene, CDR1 is LGHNA and CDR2 is YSLEER. The CDR3 is CASSQETLAGGLVTDTQYF. The CDR3 region has the DNA TGCGCCAGCAGCCAAGAAACACTAGCGGGGGGGCTGGTCACAGATACGCAGTATTTT.

The chain joins TRBV4-2 to TRBJ1-4; 8 nucleotides agree with TRBD1. V trimming: 4 bases; J trimming: 8 bases; junction bases outside the gene matches: 12. CDR1 LGHNA and CDR2 YNFKEQ come from the germline V gene. The CDR3 totals 16 residues. CDR3 amino acids: CASSLRGAGGDEKLFF. As DNA, the CDR3 is TGTGCCAGCAGCCTCCGGGGGGCAGGGGGCGACGAAAAACTGTTTTTT.

This CDR3 is CASTKGGFNYGYTF. DNA for the CDR3: TGTGCCAGCACAAAGGGAGGGTTCAACTATGGCTACACCTTC. The chain has TRBV5-6 and TRBJ1-2; D is undetermined. The CDR3 contains 14 residues. The V and J ends lost 6 bases and 2 bases respectively, with 14 bases between them. Germline values: CDR1 SGHDT, CDR2 YYEEEE.

The V gene is TRBV21-1, the J gene TRBJ1-2; TRBD1, the D gene given by the table, was not confirmed from the DNA. TRBV21-1 constitutes a pseudogene. The length of the CDR3 is 16 residues. CDR3 in amino acids: CASNYLDRGPSYGYTF. CDR3 nucleotide sequence: TGTGCCAGCAACTACCTGGACAGGGGGCCAAGCTATGGCTACACCTTC.

This clone was seen only once. This chain links TRBV3-1 (or the pseudogene TRBV3-2) with TRBJ1-1; 9 positions match TRBD1. The trim removed 7 bases at V and 4 bases at J, leaving 7 bases unmatched. The CDR3 has 14 residues. Germline V gene sequence: CDR1 LGHDT, CDR2 YNNKEL (reference sequence). DNA of the CDR3: TGTGCCAGCACCCTCCGGGACAGGGCCACTGAAGCTTTCTTT. Amino acids: CASTLRDRATEAFF.

The CDR3, as DNA: TGTGCCACCAGCAGAGATCAGGGAGGATCACCCCTCCACTTT. Translation gives CATSRDQGGSPLHF. This chain connects TRBV15 to TRBJ1-6, with D maybe TRBD1 (5 bases). This CDR3 contains 14 residues. CDR1 is LNHNV and CDR2 is YYDKDF in the germline V gene (reference sequence). V lost 0 bases, J lost 10 bases, and 10 bases lay in between.

The chain couples TRBV6-2 or TRBV6-3 to TRBJ1-6; D gene uncertain. CDR3 length: 17 amino acids. V was trimmed by 2 bases and J by 7 bases, leaving 18 bases between them. From germline, CDR1 is MNHEY and CDR2 SVGEGT. The CDR3 sequence: CASSYLPRLDKNSPLHF. As DNA, the CDR3 is TGTGCCAGCAGTTACCTACCACGGTTAGATAAGAATTCACCCCTCCACTTT.

This clone appeared a single time. J is TRBJ2-3 and V is TRBV19; TRBD2 matches 8 bases. Trimming cost V 6 bases and J 3 bases; bases outside gene matches: 5. Germline V gene lookup returns CDR1 LNHDA and CDR2 SQIVND (reference sequence). The CDR3 sequence is 14 residues long. In DNA form, the CDR3 reads TGTGCCAGTAGACTAGCGGTGAGAACAGATACGCAGTATTTT. The encoded protein is CASRLAVRTDTQYF. The entire variable domain, with the rest obtained from reference TRBV19 and TRBJ2-3, is as follows: DGGITQSPKYLFRKEGQNVTLSCEQNLNHDAMYWYRQDPGQGLRLIYYSQIVNDFQKGDIAEGYSVSREKKESFPLTVTSAQKNPTAFYLCASRLAVRTDTQYFGPGTRLTVL.

This clone was seen only a few times. The chain links TRBV2 to TRBJ1-5; 7 positions match TRBD1. Germline loops: CDR1 SNHLY, CDR2 FYNNEI. The CDR3 sequence is 14 residues long. The junction had 7 bases not matched to a gene; V was cut back by 4 bases and J by 7 bases. The CDR3 protein is CASSVGRGLQPQHF. Written as DNA, the CDR3 is TGTGCCAGCAGTGTCGGAAGGGGGCTACAGCCCCAGCATTTT.

The chain combines TRBV15 with TRBJ1-1; D unclear. This CDR3 spans 14 amino acids. Germline values: CDR1 LNHNV, CDR2 YYDKDF (reference sequence). V was trimmed by 4 bases and J by 5 bases, leaving 14 bases between them. The CDR3 loop is CATSTHGVGTEAFF. CDR3 sequence (DNA): TGTGCCACCAGCACCCACGGGGTTGGTACTGAAGCTTTCTTT.

The chain recombines TRBV5-6 with TRBJ2-7; 9 bases line up with TRBD1. With V trimmed by 4 bases and J by 5 bases, 7 bases remained unmatched. CDR3 length: 14 amino acids. The germline CDR1 and CDR2 sequences are SGHDT and YYEEEE. The CDR3 region has the DNA TGTGCCAGCAGCCTTCGGGACAGGGTCAACGAGCAGTACTTC. It specifies CASSLRDRVNEQYF. Variable domain in full (rest from reference TRBV5-6 and TRBJ2-7): DAGVTQSPTHLIKTRGQQVTLRCSPKSGHDTVSWYQQALGQGPQFIFQYYEEEERQRGNFPDRFSGHQFPNYSSELNVNALLLGDSALYLCASSLRDRVNEQYFGPGTRLTVT.

Notes on this clone: The same CDR3 arises from other DNA sequences in this sample as well. The rearrangement links TRBV6-5 to TRBJ1-2; D is possibly TRBD1 (6 bases). The CDR3 consists of 13 residues. The V and J ends lost 6 bases and 2 bases respectively, with 10 bases between them. CDR1 and CDR2 from the germline V gene are MNHEY and SVGAGI. CDR3 DNA: TGTGCCAGCAGGGAGCAGGGGAACTATGGCTACACCTTC. Translating it yields CASREQGNYGYTF.

This rearrangement joins TRBV2 to TRBJ2-3; 14 bases fit TRBD2. The CDR3 is made up of 20 amino acids. The J segment lost 7 bases and the V segment lost 6 bases, leaving 21 bases of the junction unmatched. Per the germline V gene, CDR1 is SNHLY and CDR2 is FYNNEI. CDR3 amino acids: CASRAGGLAGEYRGGYTQYF. CDR3 nucleotide sequence: TGTGCCAGCAGGGCCGGGGGACTAGCGGGAGAGTACCGGGGAGGGTATACGCAGTATTTT. The full variable domain, its missing parts supplied by reference TRBV2 and TRBJ2-3, is EPEVTQTPSHQVTQMGQEVILRCVPISNHLYFYWYRQILGQKVEFLVSFYNNEISEKSEIFDDQFSVERPDGSNFTLKIRSTKLEDSAMYFCASRAGGLAGEYRGGYTQYFGPGTRLTVL.

A word on this clone: This sample also contains other DNA sequences that code for the same CDR3. The chain uses TRBV6-5 and TRBJ1-4; D not certain. This CDR3 spans 15 amino acids. The V and J ends lost 0 bases and 2 bases respectively, with 7 bases between them. Germline CDR1 and CDR2: MNHEY and SVGAGI. The CDR3 DNA reads TGTGCCAGCAGTTACTCCGGGAGTACTAATGAAAAACTGTTTTTT. Translating gives CASSYSGSTNEKLFF.

Comments on this clone: Other nucleotide sequences in the sample specify the same CDR3. The rearrangement joins TRBV5-1 to TRBJ1-1; possible D gene TRBD1, 5 bases. Germline CDR1 SGHRS, CDR2 YFSETQ. The CDR3 contains 14 residues. Trimming cost V 6 bases and J 0 bases, with 12 bases left between them. The CDR3 here is CASTRGGMNTEAFF. CDR3 DNA: TGCGCCAGCACCCGGGGGGGAATGAACACTGAAGCTTTCTTT.

The gene calls are TRBV7-9 and TRBJ1-1; TRBD1 agrees at 8 bases. The CDR3 has 14 residues. With 3 bases clipped from V and 6 bases from J, the junction kept 6 bases outside the gene matches. Germline loops: CDR1 SEHNR, CDR2 FQNEAQ (reference sequence). Here the CDR3 DNA reads TGTGCCAGCAGCTTCGGGCAGGGGGCTGCTGAAGCTTTCTTT. Protein sequence: CASSFGQGAAEAFF.